The 23 T cell receptor beta chains in this list originate from one sample, sequenced in a study of blood T cell repertoires in COVID-19. Only in-frame clones appear in the TCRdb table, and some are missing; sequencing was by immunoSEQ multiplex PCR. The sample has some 40,000 clones, approximately 80% seen once. The sequenced sample consisted of peripheral blood. The receptors originated from a man aged 55 to 69 in a cohort sampled during active COVID-19.

The rearrangement uses TRBV27 and TRBJ1-2; D is ambiguous. Germline CDR1 MNHEY, CDR2 SMNVEV (reference sequence). The CDR3 runs 14 residues. V was trimmed by 1 base and J by 0 bases, leaving 6 bases between them. CDR3 loop: CASSLFGANYGYTF. In nucleotides, the CDR3 is TGTGCCAGCAGTTTATTCGGGGCTAACTATGGCTACACCTTC.

This clone was detected once. The V call is TRBV3-1 (or the pseudogene TRBV3-2), the J call TRBJ1-6; 9 bases are shared with TRBD1. With 4 bases clipped from V and 10 bases from J, the junction kept 11 bases outside the gene matches. The germline gives CDR1 LGHDT, CDR2 YNNKEL (reference sequence). The CDR3 loop spans 16 amino acids. CDR3 amino acids: CASSPSQGARGSPLHF. The CDR3 DNA follows: TGTGCCAGCAGCCCCTCACAGGGGGCGCGGGGATCACCCCTCCACTTT.

The chain uses TRBV19 and TRBJ1-3; 9 nucleotides align to TRBD1. The CDR3 has 18 residues. V was pared by 5 bases and J by 4 bases, with 15 bases of the junction left unmatched. Germline V lookup: CDR1 LNHDA, CDR2 SQIVND (reference sequence). CDR3 residues: CASSPSRNTGTGGNTIYF. Here the CDR3 DNA reads TGTGCCAGTAGTCCTTCGAGGAATACCGGGACAGGGGGAAACACCATATATTTT.

The chain joins TRBV5-1 to TRBJ2-7; D gene ambiguous. This CDR3 has 14 residues. The germline gives CDR1 SGHRS, CDR2 YFSETQ. V lost 0 bases and J lost 0, with 7 bases in between. This CDR3 reads CASSLAQVSYEQYF. The CDR3 DNA is TGCGCCAGCAGCTTGGCGCAGGTCTCCTACGAGCAGTACTTC.

V and J are TRBV6-5 and TRBJ2-2; tentative D call: TRBD2 (6 bases). The germline gives CDR1 MNHEY, CDR2 SVGAGI. This CDR3 has 14 amino acids. V was shortened by 4 bases and J by 3 bases, with 9 bases between the two germline ends. The chain's CDR3 is CASSSGSDTGELFF. The CDR3 DNA sequence: TGTGCCAGCAGTTCCGGGAGCGACACCGGGGAGCTGTTTTTT.

DNA for the CDR3: TGTGCCAGTAGTATTTCGGGACAGGGGTCTCTTGGCTACACCTTC. Translating it yields CASSISGQGSLGYTF. The chain couples TRBV19 to TRBJ1-2; 10 bases map to TRBD1. Germline V gene lookup returns CDR1 LNHDA and CDR2 SQIVND (reference sequence). V shed 3 bases and J 7 bases; nucleotides not matched to a gene: 8. The CDR3 spans 15 residues.

This chain joins TRBV6-5 and TRBJ2-7; weak D call: TRBD1 (6 bases). Trimming left V 4 bases short and J 4 bases short, with 17 bases between. CDR3 size: 15 residues. Germline loops: CDR1 MNHEY, CDR2 SVGAGI. DNA of the CDR3: TGTGCCAGCAGTTCCCCCGGGACACCTCAATACGAGCAGTACTTC. Amino acid sequence: CASSSPGTPQYEQYF.

CDR3 DNA: TGTGCCAGCAGCGTAGGGGGCGGGGGCCTCTCCTACAATGAGCAGTTCTTC. This gives the protein CASSVGGGGLSYNEQFF. The chain has TRBV9 and TRBJ2-1, with D perhaps TRBD2 (7 bases). The germline gives CDR1 SGDLS, CDR2 YYNGEE. The CDR3 has 17 residues. Trimming left V 0 bases short and J 0 bases short, with 13 bases between.

V is TRBV30 and J is TRBJ2-3; the D is unclear. This CDR3 contains 13 residues. Germline V CDR1 and CDR2: GTSNPN, SVGIG (reference sequence). Trimming cost V 3 bases and J 2 bases, with 9 bases left between them. CDR3 in amino acids: CAWSAGYTDTQYF. The CDR3 region has the DNA TGTGCCTGGAGCGCAGGCTACACAGATACGCAGTATTTT.

The gene calls are TRBV19 and TRBJ1-5, with TRBD1 matching over 8 bases. Looked up from germline, CDR1 is LNHDA and CDR2 is SQIVND (reference sequence). Unmatched junction bases numbered 1, after V lost 5 bases and J lost 4 bases. The CDR3 runs 13 residues. CDR3 nucleotides: TGTGCCAGTAGTCGGGACAGGAATCAGCCCCAGCATTTT. Translating it yields CASSRDRNQPQHF.

The chain combines TRBV6-5 with TRBJ2-1; D possibly corresponds to TRBD2 (6 bases). Germline CDR1 is MNHEY and CDR2 is SVGAGI. Trimming stripped 6 bases from V and 10 bases from J, with 19 bases between. The length of the CDR3 is 14 residues. CDR3: CASRPSGTPREQFF. The DNA for the CDR3 is TGTGCCAGCAGGCCTTCCGGGACTCCTAGGGAGCAGTTCTTC.

The chain's CDR3 is CASSFQGGRGVETQYF. Written as DNA, the CDR3 is TGCGCCAGCAGCTTCCAAGGAGGCCGAGGTGTAGAGACCCAGTACTTC. The chain joins TRBV5-1 to TRBJ2-5; D perhaps matches TRBD2 (5 bases). The CDR3 length is 16 residues. Trimming took 2 bases from V and 4 from J, leaving 18 bases between them. Germline CDR1 reads SGHRS; CDR2 reads YFSETQ.

In this sample, this clone turned up once. The chain carries TRBV5-1 and TRBJ1-4, with 8 bases fitting TRBD1. CDR1 and CDR2 (germline): SGHRS, YFSETQ. The CDR3 extends over 15 amino acids. Trimming removed 4 bases from V and 10 bases from J; junction bases left unmatched: 12. The CDR3 here is CASSHRQGADGKLFF. The DNA of the CDR3 is TGCGCCAGCAGCCACAGGCAGGGGGCGGATGGAAAACTGTTTTTT.

V usage is TRBV6-5 and J usage is TRBJ1-5, with D possibly TRBD1 on 5 matching bases. The V and J ends lost 4 bases and 3 bases respectively, with 13 bases between them. The germline V gene encodes CDR1 MNHEY and CDR2 SVGAGI. The CDR3 spans 15 residues. CDR3 sequence (DNA): TGTGCCAGCAGTTCCGCAGGGTCGCCCAATCAGCCCCAGCATTTT. The encoded protein is CASSSAGSPNQPQHF.

In this sample, this clone turned up once. This chain connects TRBV6-2 or TRBV6-3 to TRBJ2-6; TRBD2 is a possible D gene (6 bases). The CDR3 covers 15 residues. Trimming removed 2 bases from V and 2 bases from J, with 7 bases in between. Germline CDR1 MNHEY, CDR2 SVGEGT. CDR3 protein: CASSYGGTGANVLTF. CDR3 nucleotides: TGTGCCAGCAGTTACGGGGGGACTGGGGCCAACGTCCTGACTTTC.

This chain connects TRBV6-6 to TRBJ2-2; TRBD1 is a possible D gene (5 bases). The CDR3 covers 13 residues. V lost 6 bases and J lost 5, with 10 bases in between. Germline V gene lookup returns CDR1 MNHNY and CDR2 SVGAGI (reference sequence). The CDR3 loop reads CASRQVSTGELFF. The CDR3 coding sequence is TGTGCCAGCAGACAGGTGTCTACCGGGGAGCTGTTTTTT.

The chain has TRBV29-1 and TRBJ2-1; weak D call: TRBD2 (5 bases). This CDR3 is built from 16 residues. Germline loops: CDR1 SQVTM, CDR2 ANQGSEA. Trimming cost V 0 bases and J 9 bases, with 21 bases left between them. CDR3 sequence: CSVEDAPFAAAGEQFF. CDR3 in DNA: TGCAGCGTTGAAGATGCACCCTTTGCCGCGGCGGGTGAGCAGTTCTTC.

The chain couples TRBV5-1 to TRBJ1-3, with D possibly matching TRBD1 (5 bases). The CDR3 contains 15 residues. V gave up 0 bases and J gave up 1 base, with 8 bases separating them. CDR1 SGHRS and CDR2 YFSETQ come from the germline V gene. The CDR3 bases are TGCGCCAGCAGCTTGGGGGACTTTTCTGGAAACACCATATATTTT. It codes for CASSLGDFSGNTIYF.

This clone has more than one count but fewer than ten. The chain recombines TRBV5-1 with TRBJ2-7, with a tentative D call TRBD1 (6 bases). Germline CDR1 SGHRS, CDR2 YFSETQ. There are 15 residues in the CDR3. The V and J ends lost 0 bases and 2 bases respectively, with 12 bases between them. CDR3 loop: CASSLVGTTPYEQYF. DNA of the CDR3: TGCGCCAGCAGCTTGGTCGGGACAACCCCCTACGAGCAGTACTTC.

The CDR3 loop reads CASSSYGAGATEAFF. The CDR3 nucleotides read TGTGCCAGCAGCTCATATGGGGCGGGGGCCACTGAAGCTTTCTTT. V gene TRBV7-3 combines with J gene TRBJ1-1; TRBD1 is a possible D gene (6 bases). Germline CDR1 and CDR2: SGHTA and FQGTGA. This CDR3 is 15 amino acids long. V was shortened by 4 bases and J by 4 bases, with 16 bases between the two germline ends. The whole variable domain, remainder taken from reference TRBV7-3 and TRBJ1-1, is GAGVSQTPSNKVTEKGKYVELRCDPISGHTALYWYRQSLGQGPEFLIYFQGTGAADDSGLPNDRFFAVRPEGSVSTLKIQRTERGDSAVYLCASSSYGAGATEAFFGQGTRLTVV.

This clone was found a few times. This chain links TRBV7-9 with TRBJ1-3; 10 bases align to TRBD1. The CDR3 has 15 residues. The V and J ends lost 5 bases and 2 bases, in that order; junction bases with no gene match: 3. CDR1 is SEHNR and CDR2 is FQNEAQ in the germline V gene (reference sequence). CDR3 DNA: TGTGCCAGCAGCACGGGGACAGGGGCTGGAAACACCATATATTTT. Protein sequence: CASSTGTGAGNTIYF.

This chain connects TRBV10-3 to TRBJ2-3, with 15 positions matching TRBD2. Germline lookup yields CDR1 ENHRY and CDR2 SYGVKD. The CDR3 runs 18 residues. The V gene end was trimmed by 10 bases and the J gene end by 1 base; junction bases not matched to a gene: 12. The DNA for the CDR3 is TGTGCCACCCAGCCGGGACTAGCGGGGGGAGAGGGCACAGATACGCAGTATTTT. It is translated as CATQPGLAGGEGTDTQYF.

The genes are TRBV5-4 and TRBJ2-3; D may be TRBD2 (7 bases). Trimming took off 7 bases at V and 2 bases at J, with 23 bases between the two ends. The CDR3 length is 17 residues. Germline CDR1 reads SGHNT; CDR2 reads YYREEE (reference sequence). The chain's CDR3 is CASRPGGGGRFTDTQYF. The CDR3 DNA reads TGTGCCAGCCGCCCGGGAGGAGGGGGGAGGTTCACAGATACGCAGTATTTT. Looking up the rest from reference TRBV5-4 and TRBJ2-3 gives the full variable domain: ETGVTQSPTHLIKTRGQQVTLRCSSQSGHNTVSWYQQALGQGPQFIFQYYREEENGRGNFPPRFSGLQFPNYSSELNVNALELDDSALYLCASRPGGGGRFTDTQYFGPGTRLTVL.